These 26 T cell receptor beta chains were all obtained from the same sample, sequenced in a study of T cells in Graves' hyperthyroidism and ophthalmopathy. TCR beta CDR3 regions were amplified from RNA transcripts. A set of HTBI primers served as the primers for a first-round RT-PCR of the TCR CDR3. TCRdb reprocessed the multiplex PCR reads with MiXCR, giving one entry per CDR3 protein. The sample includes more than 500,000 distinct CDR3 sequences, around 16% of them seen just once. Source material: blood. Source of these receptors: a woman aged 25-40 years with Graves' ophthalmopathy.

The CDR3 region has the DNA TGTGCCACCAGTGATTCAGGGAGACTAGCGCAAGAGACCCAGTACTTC. Amino acid sequence: CATSDSGRLAQETQYF. The chain couples TRBV24-1 to TRBJ2-5, with 8 nucleotides matching TRBD2. The V gene's germline CDR1 is KGHDR and CDR2 SFDVKD. The CDR3 length is 16 residues. J lost 2 bases, V lost 2 bases, and 6 bases had no gene match.

This clonotype was observed many times. J is TRBJ2-1 and V is TRBV18; 8 bases agree with TRBD2. CDR3 length equals 16 residues. The germline V gene has CDR1 KGHSH and CDR2 LQKENI. The V segment lost 1 base and the J segment 1 base; nucleotides outside the gene matches: 3. CDR3 DNA sequence: TGTGCCAGCTCACCACAAGCGGGAGTGTCCTACAATGAGCAGTTCTTC. Protein: CASSPQAGVSYNEQFF.

This clonotype was observed at least ten times. The gene calls are TRBV2 and TRBJ2-1; possibly TRBD2 for D (6 bases). CDR1 is SNHLY, CDR2 FYNNEI, per germline. This CDR3 comprises 12 residues. The ends were cut back, 2 bases at V and 14 bases at J, with 13 bases in the middle. Written as DNA, the CDR3 is TGTGCCAGCAGTGAATTCGGGGGAGACGAGTTCTTC. Translation: CASSEFGGDEFF.

Only a few counts were recorded for this clonotype. The J gene is TRBJ2-1, the V gene TRBV19; 9 nucleotides agree with TRBD1. The CDR3 is made up of 15 amino acids. Germline V CDR1 and CDR2: LNHDA, SQIVND (reference sequence). V lost 8 bases and J lost 7; bases outside the gene matches: 12. The CDR3: CASGGFGQGSNEQFF. In nucleotides, the CDR3 is TGTGCCAGTGGTGGGTTTGGACAGGGGTCAAATGAGCAGTTCTTC.

This clonotype was observed many times. This chain links TRBV20-1 with TRBJ1-1; D perhaps matches TRBD1 (5 bases). Germline values: CDR1 DFQATT, CDR2 SNEGSKA (reference sequence). V was shortened by 3 bases and J by 8 bases, with 13 bases between the two germline ends. The CDR3 covers 12 residues. The CDR3 nucleotides read TGCAGTGCTAGGCCAGGGTCGGTCGAAGCTTTCTTT. Translation gives CSARPGSVEAFF.

This clonotype was detected a few times. V usage is TRBV4-3 and J usage is TRBJ2-1, with 11 bases lining up with TRBD1. This CDR3 is built from 18 residues. V gave up 1 base and J gave up 10 bases; unmatched junction bases: 15. Germline V CDR1 and CDR2: LGHNA, YSLEER. CDR3 residues: CASSQGVGQGGLRLEQFF. The CDR3 nucleotides are TGCGCCAGCAGCCAAGGGGTGGGACAGGGGGGACTTAGGCTCGAGCAGTTCTTC.

The genes are TRBV28 and TRBJ1-1; perhaps TRBD1 as D (5 bases). Germline CDR1 MDHEN, CDR2 SYDVKM. Trimming took off 6 bases at V and 0 bases at J, with 11 bases between the two ends. This CDR3 region has 14 residues. The CDR3 bases are TGTGCCAGCAGCCCTCGACAGCTGAACACTGAAGCTTTCTTT. This sequence encodes CASSPRQLNTEAFF.

The rearrangement uses TRBV7-8 and TRBJ2-1; D gene unclear. CDR3 length equals 17 residues. Per the germline V gene, CDR1 is SGHVS and CDR2 is FQNEAQ. V was cut by 2 bases and J by 0 bases, with 14 bases left in between. CDR3 in amino acids: CASSLIRGAVSYNEQFF. CDR3 DNA: TGTGCCAGCAGCTTAATACGTGGAGCAGTCTCCTACAATGAGCAGTTCTTC.

This chain connects TRBV28 to TRBJ1-2; 8 bases match TRBD1. This CDR3 has 17 residues. CDR1 and CDR2 (germline): MDHEN, SYDVKM. The J segment lost 2 bases and the V segment lost 2 bases, leaving 10 bases of the junction unmatched. CDR3 sequence reads: CASSLRTGPVFNYGYTF. The CDR3 DNA reads TGTGCCAGCAGTTTAAGGACAGGGCCCGTTTTCAACTATGGCTACACCTTC.

The CDR3 loop is CASSDPGPNTGELFF. As DNA, the CDR3 is TGTGCCAGCAGTGATCCGGGACCCAACACCGGGGAGCTGTTTTTT. This chain connects TRBV25-1 to TRBJ2-2, with D possibly called TRBD1 or TRBD2 (5 bases each). The CDR3 spans 15 residues. Trimming took 3 bases from V and 2 from J, leaving 10 bases between them. Germline V CDR1 and CDR2: MGHDK, SYGVNS.

There are a few counts of this clonotype. The genes are TRBV29-1 and TRBJ2-5; D is perhaps TRBD1 (6 bases). The ends were cut back, 3 bases at V and 1 base at J, with 12 bases in the middle. This CDR3 is 14 amino acids long. Germline V gene sequence: CDR1 SQVTM, CDR2 ANQGSEA. The CDR3 DNA follows: TGCAGCGTTGAGCAGGGGTTTGGCCAAGAGACCCAGTACTTC. This translates into CSVEQGFGQETQYF.

This clonotype was seen at least ten times. The chain uses TRBV7-8 and TRBJ2-3; D gene uncertain. The germline CDR1 and CDR2 sequences are SGHVS and FQNEAQ. This CDR3 has 15 residues. V was pared by 5 bases and J by 2 bases, with 14 bases between. CDR3 nucleotide sequence: TGTGCCAGCAGCCCCCACGCCCCGCACACAGATACGCAGTATTTT. As protein: CASSPHAPHTDTQYF. Full variable domain (remainder filled in from reference TRBV7-8 and TRBJ2-3): GAGVSQSPRYKVAKRGQDVALRCDPISGHVSLFWYQQALGQGPEFLTYFQNEAQLDKSGLPSDRFFAERPEGSVSTLKIQRTQQEDSAVYLCASSPHAPHTDTQYFGPGTRLTVL.

This chain joins TRBV7-9 and TRBJ1-5, with 7 nucleotides matching TRBD1. Germline V lookup: CDR1 SEHNR, CDR2 FQNEAQ (reference sequence). Losses at the gene ends were 1 base for V and 0 bases for J; bases not matched to a gene: 3. The CDR3 spans 16 residues. CDR3 in amino acids: CASSLGGQYSNQPQHF. CDR3 sequence (DNA): TGTGCCAGCAGCTTAGGGGGACAGTATAGCAATCAGCCCCAGCATTTT.

The genes are TRBV18 and TRBJ2-2; TRBD1 matches at 7 bases. Germline CDR1 KGHSH, CDR2 LQKENI. The CDR3 runs 16 residues. J gave up 3 bases and V 2 bases, and 6 bases lay outside the gene matches. CDR3 DNA: TGTGCCAGCTCACCAAGCCAGGGGGTGCACACCGGGGAGCTGTTTTTT. It encodes CASSPSQGVHTGELFF.

The chain has TRBV25-1 and TRBJ2-3, with 7 bases that match TRBD2. Germline V CDR1 and CDR2: MGHDK, SYGVNS. This CDR3 comprises 18 residues. V was clipped by 1 base and J by 6 bases; unmatched bases: 16. CDR3 sequence: CASSELVASGTTKDTQYF. The DNA of the CDR3 is TGTGCCAGCAGTGAATTAGTGGCTAGCGGCACCACCAAGGATACGCAGTATTTT.

This clonotype was seen at least ten times. This rearrangement joins TRBV19 to TRBJ2-1, with D possibly being TRBD1 (5 bases). Germline CDR1 LNHDA, CDR2 SQIVND (reference sequence). V dropped 3 bases and J dropped 5 bases, with 14 bases sitting between them. The CDR3 contains 15 residues. The CDR3 DNA follows: TGTGCCAGTAGTATCAGAGTGGGGCGGAACAATGAGCAGTTCTTC. This encodes CASSIRVGRNNEQFF.

There are a few counts of this clonotype. The chain combines TRBV7-2 with TRBJ1-3; D possibly corresponds to TRBD1 (6 bases). V was clipped by 1 base and J by 0 bases, with 19 bases between them. The CDR3 runs to 19 residues. In germline, CDR1 is SGHTA, CDR2 FQGNSA. DNA of the CDR3: TGTGCCAGCAGCTTAGAGCCCAAGTTTCAGGACAGCTCTGGAAACACCATATATTTT. Its protein product is CASSLEPKFQDSSGNTIYF.

The chain links TRBV7-9 to TRBJ1-2; D is unresolved. The CDR3 contains 14 residues. Germline V gene lookup returns CDR1 SEHNR and CDR2 FQNEAQ (reference sequence). V was clipped by 6 bases and J by 8 bases, with 19 bases between them. The CDR3 is CASRGGIDARGYTF. Here the CDR3 DNA reads TGTGCCAGCAGGGGCGGGATTGACGCTAGGGGCTACACCTTC.

The J gene is TRBJ2-3, the V gene TRBV5-1; D perhaps matches TRBD1 (7 bases). From germline, CDR1 is SGHRS and CDR2 YFSETQ. The CDR3 has 13 residues. V lost 3 bases and J 6 bases, leaving 11 bases between the germline ends. The CDR3 region is CASSWSGGDTQYF. The CDR3 nucleotides are TGCGCCAGCAGCTGGTCAGGGGGGGATACGCAGTATTTT.

In its sample, this clonotype was seen many times. This rearrangement joins TRBV2 to TRBJ2-5; no definite D call. Germline V lookup: CDR1 SNHLY, CDR2 FYNNEI. Between the trimmed V and J ends, which lost 10 bases and 7 bases, there was a span of 13 bases. This CDR3 is built from 11 residues. The CDR3 coding sequence is TGTGCCACCAGGTTGGATGTGACCCAGTACTTC. Encoded protein: CATRLDVTQYF. Together with reference TRBV2 and TRBJ2-5, the CDR3 gives the full variable domain: EPEVTQTPSHQVTQMGQEVILRCVPISNHLYFYWYRQILGQKVEFLVSFYNNEISEKSEIFDDQFSVERPDGSNFTLKIRSTKLEDSAMYFCATRLDVTQYFGPGTRLLVL.

This clonotype was recorded at least ten times. The CDR3 region is CASSQDRANQPQHF. The CDR3 nucleotides read TGTGCCAGCAGTCAGGACAGGGCAAATCAGCCCCAGCATTTT. This chain connects TRBV12-3 or TRBV12-4 to TRBJ1-5; 8 positions match TRBD1. This CDR3 contains 14 residues. Trimming at V came to 5 bases and at J to 4 bases, leaving 4 bases not matched to a gene.

This clonotype was counted many times. The chain couples TRBV20-1 to TRBJ2-7; D may be TRBD2 (7 bases). Germline V gives CDR1 DFQATT, CDR2 SNEGSKA (reference sequence). There are 14 residues in the CDR3. V lost 3 bases to trimming and J lost 3 bases, with 15 bases between them. CDR3 DNA: TGCAGTGCTAGGGGTACAGGGAGGGTCTACGAGCAGTACTTC. It specifies CSARGTGRVYEQYF.

This clonotype was counted many times. The rearrangement links TRBV6-2 or TRBV6-3 to TRBJ1-2; 10 positions agree with TRBD1. Germline lookup yields CDR1 MNHEY and CDR2 SVGEGT. V shed 7 bases and J 8 bases; nucleotides not matched to a gene: 10. This CDR3 has 14 amino acids. The CDR3 DNA reads as TGTGCCAGCATCCCCAGGGACAGGGGTCTCGGCTACACCTTC. It yields the protein CASIPRDRGLGYTF.

The gene calls are TRBV10-3 and TRBJ2-1; TRBD1 agrees at 10 bases. Germline V lookup: CDR1 ENHRY, CDR2 SYGVKD. V lost 8 bases and J lost 5; bases outside the gene matches: 3. The CDR3 runs 13 residues. Written as DNA, the CDR3 is TGTGCCATCCGGGACAGGGGCCACAATGAGCAGTTCTTC. It specifies CAIRDRGHNEQFF.

The chain carries TRBV19 and TRBJ2-3, with no clear D. V was shortened by 3 bases and J by 5 bases, with 12 bases between the two germline ends. The germline V gene has CDR1 LNHDA and CDR2 SQIVND (reference sequence). The CDR3 has 14 amino acids. In DNA, the CDR3 is TGTGCCAGTAGTATGAGGCAGGCACAAGATACGCAGTATTTT. Translating it yields CASSMRQAQDTQYF.

The rearrangement uses TRBV7-8 and TRBJ2-3; 9 positions agree with TRBD1. CDR1 is SGHVS, CDR2 FQNEAQ, per germline. J lost 3 bases, V lost 8 bases, and 6 bases had no gene match. The CDR3 is 14 amino acids. CDR3 sequence (DNA): TGTGCCAGCGTCGGACAGGGGTGGACAGATACGCAGTATTTT. It yields the protein CASVGQGWTDTQYF.